This entry lists 21 T cell receptor beta chains sequenced from one sample in a study of blood T cell repertoires in COVID-19. Sequenced by immunoSEQ multiplex PCR; TCRdb stores in-frame clones only, minus some. This table has 300,000 to 350,000 clones, roughly 90% appearing once. The material sequenced was PBMCs or T cells enriched from blood (not recorded which). These TCRs come from a woman aged 18 to 35 with acute COVID-19.

This clone was recorded only once. The V call is TRBV28, the J call TRBJ1-6; 7 nucleotides match TRBD1. J gave up 5 bases and V 4 bases, and 11 bases lay outside the gene matches. In germline, CDR1 is MDHEN, CDR2 SYDVKM. CDR3 length: 17 residues. The CDR3 loop reads CASSSRPGTEHNSPLHF. For the CDR3, the DNA is TGTGCCAGCAGTTCACGACCCGGGACAGAACATAATTCACCCCTCCACTTT. The whole variable domain, remainder taken from reference TRBV28 and TRBJ1-6, is DVKVTQSSRYLVKRTGEKVFLECVQDMDHENMFWYRQDPGLGLRLIYFSYDVKMKEKGDIPEGYSVSREKKERFSLILESASTNQTSMYLCASSSRPGTEHNSPLHFGNGTRLTVT.

The chain is built from TRBV27 and TRBJ1-5, with 11 bases that match TRBD1. Germline V gene lookup returns CDR1 MNHEY and CDR2 SMNVEV (reference sequence). With 8 bases clipped from V and 6 bases from J, the junction kept 3 bases outside the gene matches. CDR3 size: 13 residues. The CDR3 here is CASWTGGRQPQHF. CDR3 nucleotides: TGTGCCAGCTGGACAGGGGGCCGTCAGCCCCAGCATTTT.

This clone occurred once. CDR3 coding DNA: TGTGCCAGCAGCCGATTCGAGTCTAACACTGAAGCTTTCTTT. As protein: CASSRFESNTEAFF. This chain links TRBV5-8 with TRBJ1-1; no definite D call. Trimming cost V 4 bases and J 2 bases, with 12 bases left between them. Germline V gene sequence: CDR1 SGHTS, CDR2 YDEGEE. The CDR3 is made up of 14 amino acids.

V gene TRBV5-6 combines with J gene TRBJ1-2; 7 nucleotides align to TRBD1. This CDR3 has 15 residues. Germline V gene lookup returns CDR1 SGHDT and CDR2 YYEEEE. Trimming cost V 10 bases and J 3 bases; bases outside gene matches: 15. Here the CDR3 reads CARPPRGIGDYGYTF. CDR3 coding DNA: TGTGCCCGACCACCCAGGGGGATTGGTGACTATGGCTACACCTTC.

The table lists this clone with a count of one. The gene calls are TRBV19 and TRBJ1-2; TRBD1 might be the D (6 bases). Trimming removed 2 bases at V and 4 bases at J, with 8 bases between. Germline assignment: CDR1 LNHDA and CDR2 SQIVND (reference sequence). The CDR3 covers 13 residues. CDR3 amino acids: CASSIMDSYGYTF. The CDR3 DNA reads as TGTGCCAGTAGTATAATGGACAGCTATGGCTACACCTTC.

J is TRBJ2-1 and V is TRBV7-9; D possibly corresponds to TRBD2 (6 bases). The CDR3 runs to 14 residues. Germline-derived CDR1 and CDR2 are SEHNR and FQNEAQ (reference sequence). The germline V and J ends were trimmed by 1 base and 6 bases, with 10 bases remaining between them. CDR3 sequence (DNA): TGTGCCAGCAGCTTAGATGGGAGGTTCAATGAGCAGTTCTTC. This translates into CASSLDGRFNEQFF.

In its sample, this clone was seen a few times. This chain joins TRBV6-5 and TRBJ1-1; D not resolved. The CDR3 runs to 14 residues. Germline values: CDR1 MNHEY, CDR2 SVGAGI. Trimming shortened V by 0 bases and J by 1 base, and 6 bases separated the two germline ends. CDR3 nucleotide sequence: TGTGCCAGCAGTTACTCCAGGAAGAACACTGAAGCTTTCTTT. It yields the protein CASSYSRKNTEAFF.

V and J are TRBV6-5 and TRBJ2-2, with no clear D. V was clipped by 7 bases and J by 0 bases, with 12 bases between them. The CDR3 covers 15 residues. CDR1 is MNHEY and CDR2 is SVGAGI in the germline V gene. DNA for the CDR3: TGTGCCAGCATCGTAGACACGGCGAACACCGGGGAGCTGTTTTTT. The encoded protein is CASIVDTANTGELFF.

The genes are TRBV27 and TRBJ1-4; tentatively, D is TRBD1 (5 bases). The germline V gene encodes CDR1 MNHEY and CDR2 SMNVEV (reference sequence). Trimming stripped 3 bases from V and 0 bases from J, with 11 bases between. The CDR3 totals 16 residues. The CDR3 nucleotides read TGTGCCAGCAGTTTGTCTACAGGAGCAACTAATGAAAAACTGTTTTTT. This encodes CASSLSTGATNEKLFF.

The chain employs TRBV2 and TRBJ1-5; 11 nucleotides align to TRBD1. The CDR3 has 13 amino acids. J gave up 6 bases and V 8 bases, and 3 bases lay outside the gene matches. Germline-derived CDR1 and CDR2 are SNHLY and FYNNEI. The CDR3 nucleotides read TGTGCCAGCGGGGACAGGGGGGTTCAGCCCCAGCATTTT. It codes for CASGDRGVQPQHF. The full variable domain, completed using reference TRBV2 and TRBJ1-5, is EPEVTQTPSHQVTQMGQEVILRCVPISNHLYFYWYRQILGQKVEFLVSFYNNEISEKSEIFDDQFSVERPDGSNFTLKIRSTKLEDSAMYFCASGDRGVQPQHFGDGTRLSIL.

The chain is built from TRBV10-3 and TRBJ1-6; 8 bases line up with TRBD1. V lost 3 bases and J lost 7; bases outside the gene matches: 5. The CDR3 consists of 15 residues. Germline CDR1 ENHRY, CDR2 SYGVKD. The CDR3 sequence is CAISDDRGWNSPLHF. CDR3 DNA: TGTGCCATCAGTGATGACAGGGGATGGAATTCACCCCTCCACTTT.

This chain links TRBV27 with TRBJ2-2, with D uncertain. Germline CDR1 reads MNHEY; CDR2 reads SMNVEV (reference sequence). The V and J ends lost 8 bases and 7 bases respectively, with 11 bases between them. This CDR3 is 12 amino acids long. As DNA, the CDR3 is TGTGCCAGCCTCCGCGGCGACGGGGAGCTGTTTTTT. Translated, it gives CASLRGDGELFF.

This clone occurred a few times. Within the sample, other DNA sequences also encode this same CDR3. The gene calls are TRBV25-1 and TRBJ2-1; D gene unclear. V was shortened by 6 bases and J by 5 bases, with 5 bases between the two germline ends. This CDR3 is 11 amino acids long. Germline loops: CDR1 MGHDK, CDR2 SYGVNS. CDR3 region: CASSRNNEQFF. The CDR3 DNA follows: TGTGCCAGCAGCCGTAACAATGAGCAGTTCTTC.

V gene TRBV11-2 combines with J gene TRBJ2-1; D remains unclear. V gave up 8 bases and J gave up 4 bases, with 15 bases separating them. The CDR3 has 14 residues. Germline V lookup: CDR1 SGHAT, CDR2 FQNNGV. CDR3: CASAPGWIYNEQFF. CDR3 DNA sequence: TGTGCCAGCGCCCCCGGGTGGATTTACAATGAGCAGTTCTTC.

CDR3 bases: TGTGCCAGCAGCTTAGCGGGCTACCTCTCCTCCTACGAGCAGTACTTC. It codes for CASSLAGYLSSYEQYF. J is TRBJ2-7 and V is TRBV7-6, with D hard to call. The germline V and J ends were trimmed by 0 bases and 0 bases, with 12 bases remaining between them. This CDR3 spans 16 amino acids. CDR1 and CDR2 from the germline V gene are SGHVS and FNYEAQ.

The gene calls are TRBV11-2 and TRBJ1-4; D might be TRBD1 (6 bases). Germline V CDR1 and CDR2: SGHAT, FQNNGV. The CDR3 sequence is 16 residues long. The ends were cut back, 1 base at V and 0 bases at J, with 9 bases in the middle. CDR3 in amino acids: CASSLVGGATNEKLFF. The CDR3 DNA sequence: TGTGCCAGCAGCTTAGTAGGGGGTGCAACTAATGAAAAACTGTTTTTT.

The chain combines TRBV28 with TRBJ1-2; no reliable D call. Germline CDR1 MDHEN, CDR2 SYDVKM. This CDR3 region has 14 residues. Deletions cut 3 bases from V and 2 bases from J, with 10 bases between. The CDR3 region has the DNA TGTGCCAGCAGTTTGGCGGGGAGCAACTATGGCTACACCTTC. It codes for CASSLAGSNYGYTF.

The sample holds one count of this clone. The chain links TRBV7-3 to TRBJ2-2, with D tentatively TRBD1 (6 bases). Trimming stripped 2 bases from V and 1 base from J, with 8 bases between. The germline gives CDR1 SGHTA, CDR2 FQGTGA. The CDR3 extends over 15 amino acids. The CDR3 sequence is CASSLQQGNTGELFF. The CDR3 DNA is TGTGCCAGCAGCTTACAACAGGGGAACACCGGGGAGCTGTTTTTT. Together with reference TRBV7-3 and TRBJ2-2, the CDR3 gives the full variable domain: GAGVSQTPSNKVTEKGKYVELRCDPISGHTALYWYRQSLGQGPEFLIYFQGTGAADDSGLPNDRFFAVRPEGSVSTLKIQRTERGDSAVYLCASSLQQGNTGELFFGEGSRLTVL.

J is TRBJ1-3 and V is TRBV27, with 7 bases matching TRBD1. The V gene end was trimmed by 5 bases and the J gene end by 3 bases; junction bases not matched to a gene: 4. The CDR3 covers 14 residues. Per germline, CDR1 MNHEY and CDR2 SMNVEV (reference sequence). DNA for the CDR3: TGTGCCAGCAGTCCCCGGGACAGTGGAAACACCATATATTTT. It codes for CASSPRDSGNTIYF.

The chain has TRBV7-3 and TRBJ2-6; 10 nucleotides align to TRBD1. Trimming removed 5 bases from V and 2 bases from J; junction bases left unmatched: 6. The CDR3 has 17 residues. Germline CDR1 reads SGHTA; CDR2 reads FQGTGA. The CDR3 DNA reads TGTGCCAGCAGCCGAGCGACAGGGGGCGCTGGGGCCAACGTCCTGACTTTC. As protein: CASSRATGGAGANVLTF.

This chain uses TRBV5-4 with TRBJ2-2; 12 bases match TRBD2. There are 16 residues in the CDR3. Trimming cost V 4 bases and J 4 bases; bases outside gene matches: 5. The V gene's germline CDR1 is SGHNT and CDR2 YYREEE (reference sequence). CDR3 loop: CASSHGLAGTTGELFF. The DNA of the CDR3 is TGTGCCAGCAGCCACGGACTAGCGGGAACCACCGGGGAGCTGTTTTTT. Full variable domain (remainder filled in from reference TRBV5-4 and TRBJ2-2): ETGVTQSPTHLIKTRGQQVTLRCSSQSGHNTVSWYQQALGQGPQFIFQYYREEENGRGNFPPRFSGLQFPNYSSELNVNALELDDSALYLCASSHGLAGTTGELFFGEGSRLTVL.